These 27 T cell receptor beta chains were all obtained from the same sample, sequenced in a study of T cell repertoires in cytomegalovirus infection. These receptors' targets are unknown. Using its own MiXCR run on the reads, TCRdb lists one record per CDR3 protein. The top ten hold over 12% of the sample, which has approximately 910,000 distinct CDR3 sequences, approximately 31% seen once. This specimen consisted of cultured CD8+ T cells from PBMCs, obtained from culture after CMV antigen stimulation. All receptors derive from a human donor in good health (CMV status not recorded). Some clones in this sample may be carry-over from other donors' samples.

This clonotype has a single count. V gene TRBV7-2 combines with J gene TRBJ2-7, with D perhaps matching TRBD1 (5 bases). Germline V gene sequence: CDR1 SGHTA, CDR2 FQGNSA. This CDR3 is 14 amino acids long. V lost 4 bases and J lost 3, with 13 bases in between. As DNA, the CDR3 is TGTGCCAGCAGCTGGGCAGGGATTATCTACGAGCAGTACTTC. This codes for CASSWAGIIYEQYF.

The rearrangement links TRBV5-3 to TRBJ1-6; 7 positions agree with TRBD1. TRBV5-3 qualifies as an ORF whose function is uncertain. V lost 8 bases and J lost 17; bases outside the gene matches: 16. This CDR3 is built from 13 residues. The CDR3 protein is CASSQPGQVVVHF. The CDR3 nucleotides read TGTGCCAGCAGCCAGCCCGGACAGGTGGTGGTCCACTTT.

Worth noting for this clonotype: One junction end does not reproduce the germline sequence, and a read error may be involved. This chain links TRBV5-3 with TRBJ1-1; D gene unclear. TRBV5-3 is treated as an ORF (open reading frame) with a function not yet certain. The CDR3 is 15 residues long. The CDR3: CASSLAGGANTEAFF. CDR3 nucleotides: TGTGCCAGCAGCTTGGCCGGAGGCGCCAACACTGAAGCTTTCTTT.

The chain has TRBV27 and TRBJ2-3; TRBD2 aligns across 14 bases. The V gene's germline CDR1 is MNHEY and CDR2 SMNVEV (reference sequence). V was clipped by 7 bases and J by 3 bases; unmatched bases: 9. The CDR3 contains 17 residues. The DNA for the CDR3 is TGTGCCAGCACCCCTGGACTAGCGGGGGGAGGAACAGATACGCAGTATTTT. It specifies CASTPGLAGGGTDTQYF.

This clonotype has a count of ten or more. V and J are TRBV7-2 and TRBJ1-3; perhaps TRBD1 as D (5 bases). Germline assignment: CDR1 SGHTA and CDR2 FQGNSA. The ends were cut back, 3 bases at V and 0 bases at J, with 9 bases in the middle. The CDR3 has 15 amino acids. The CDR3 region is CASSFQDTSGNTIYF. CDR3 in DNA: TGTGCCAGCAGCTTTCAGGACACCTCTGGAAACACCATATATTTT. The full variable domain, rest sourced from reference TRBV7-2 and TRBJ1-3, is GAGVSQSPSNKVTEKGKDVELRCDPISGHTALYWYRQSLGQGLEFLIYFQGNSAPDKSGLPSDRFSAERTGGSVSTLTIQRTQQEDSAVYLCASSFQDTSGNTIYFGEGSWLTVV.

The CDR3 DNA sequence: TGTGCCAGCAGCTTAGACGTGGCAGGGTCGAACACTGAAGCTTTCTTT. This codes for CASSLDVAGSNTEAFF. V is TRBV7-8 and J is TRBJ1-1; D may be TRBD1 (5 bases). This CDR3 is 16 amino acids long. The V end was cut by 1 base, the J end by 1 base, with 13 bases between. From germline, CDR1 is SGHVS and CDR2 FQNEAQ.

CDR3: CASSHNRGPWNSPLHF. The CDR3 DNA is TGTGCCAGCAGCCATAACAGGGGGCCTTGGAATTCACCCCTCCACTTT. The chain employs TRBV7-9 and TRBJ1-6, with TRBD1 identical over 9 bases. CDR3 size: 16 residues. Germline assignment: CDR1 SEHNR and CDR2 FQNEAQ (reference sequence). With V trimmed by 5 bases and J by 7 bases, 9 bases remained unmatched.

This clonotype showed up just a few times. The chain is built from TRBV7-2 and TRBJ2-7, with D possibly matching TRBD1 (6 bases). Germline assignment: CDR1 SGHTA and CDR2 FQGNSA. Deletions cut 0 bases from V and 7 bases from J, with 10 bases between. The CDR3 consists of 13 residues. The CDR3 region has the DNA TGTGCCAGCAGCTTAGCGGGGGCGGGTGAGCAGTACGTC. Protein: CASSLAGAGEQYV.

This clonotype was picked up a small number of times. J is TRBJ2-6 and V is TRBV10-3; TRBD2 aligns across 7 bases. This CDR3 region has 21 residues. The germline V gene has CDR1 ENHRY and CDR2 SYGVKD. With V trimmed by 4 bases and J by 0 bases, 18 bases remained unmatched. CDR3 loop: CAISGAWRWVPSGSGANVLTF. CDR3 coding DNA: TGTGCCATCAGTGGGGCTTGGCGTTGGGTGCCTAGCGGCTCTGGGGCCAACGTCCTGACTTTC.

J is TRBJ1-1 and V is TRBV5-1, with a possible D match to TRBD1 (5 bases). V lost 3 bases, J lost 4 bases, and 16 bases lay in between. Germline lookup yields CDR1 SGHRS and CDR2 YFSETQ. The CDR3 has 15 residues. DNA for the CDR3: TGCGCCAGCAGCTATACCGGGACGCTGGGCACTGAAGCTTTCTTT. This encodes CASSYTGTLGTEAFF.

This chain uses TRBV5-8 with TRBJ1-1, with 7 bases fitting TRBD1. The CDR3 is made up of 16 amino acids. The germline V gene has CDR1 SGHTS and CDR2 YDEGEE. The J segment lost 3 bases and the V segment lost 0 bases, leaving 8 bases of the junction unmatched. The CDR3 sequence: CASSLVRGQGDTEAFF. The CDR3 nucleotides are TGTGCCAGCAGCTTGGTTCGCGGCCAGGGGGACACTGAAGCTTTCTTT.

This clonotype was detected many times. The V and J genes are TRBV7-6 and TRBJ2-1; 7 nucleotides match TRBD1. Looked up from germline, CDR1 is SGHVS and CDR2 is FNYEAQ. CDR3 length: 15 residues. The V gene end was trimmed by 0 bases and the J gene end by 8 bases; junction bases not matched to a gene: 7. CDR3: CASSLAQTGVDEQFF. DNA for the CDR3: TGTGCCAGCAGCTTAGCACAAACAGGGGTCGATGAGCAGTTCTTC.

This clonotype was seen many times. The chain recombines TRBV7-8 with TRBJ1-2, with D possibly TRBD1 on 5 matching bases. V was pared by 5 bases and J by 8 bases, with 12 bases between. Germline CDR1 reads SGHVS; CDR2 reads FQNEAQ. There are 12 residues in the CDR3. The CDR3 sequence: CASSRLGDGYTF. The CDR3 DNA is TGTGCCAGCAGCCGTCTCGGGGACGGCTACACCTTC. Variable domain in full (rest from reference TRBV7-8 and TRBJ1-2): GAGVSQSPRYKVAKRGQDVALRCDPISGHVSLFWYQQALGQGPEFLTYFQNEAQLDKSGLPSDRFFAERPEGSVSTLKIQRTQQEDSAVYLCASSRLGDGYTFGSGTRLTVV.

With regard to this clonotype: A much larger clone lies a single base off, so this may be a read error. The chain carries TRBV6-6 and TRBJ2-7; 7 bases fit TRBD1. The J segment lost 2 bases and the V segment lost 4 bases, leaving 8 bases of the junction unmatched. CDR3 length equals 15 residues. Germline values: CDR1 MNHNY, CDR2 SVGAGI (reference sequence). The CDR3 here is CASSLGQRGPYEQYF. CDR3 sequence (DNA): TGTGCCAGCAGTTTGGGACAGCGTGGGCCCTACGAGCAGTACTTC.

This clonotype has just a few counts. The J gene is TRBJ1-5, the V gene TRBV27; no firm D call. The V gene lost 8 bases and the J gene lost 3 bases, with 14 bases spanning the gap. CDR1 and CDR2 (germline): MNHEY, SMNVEV (reference sequence). The CDR3 contains 14 residues. For the CDR3, the DNA is TGTGCCAGCGGGATTTGGGCCACCAATCAGCCCCAGCATTTT. Its protein is CASGIWATNQPQHF.

This clonotype has more than one count but fewer than ten. The CDR3 sequence is CASRTAGSGELFF. CDR3 nucleotide sequence: TGTGCCAGCAGAACAGCCGGTTCCGGGGAGCTGTTTTTT. V gene TRBV6-1 combines with J gene TRBJ2-2; D not resolved. The germline gives CDR1 MNHNS, CDR2 SASEGT. V dropped 6 bases and J dropped 6 bases, with 11 bases sitting between them. This CDR3 is 13 amino acids long.

This clonotype was detected many times. The chain recombines TRBV7-9 with TRBJ2-1; the match to TRBD1 covers 8 bases. Germline CDR1 reads SEHNR; CDR2 reads FQNEAQ (reference sequence). The CDR3 runs 12 residues. The V and J ends lost 4 bases and 12 bases, in that order; junction bases with no gene match: 5. CDR3 amino acids: CASSSGDRGQFF. CDR3 in DNA: TGTGCCAGCAGCTCCGGAGACAGGGGGCAGTTCTTC.

Worth noting for this clonotype: Relative to the germline gene, one junction end is altered; a read error may explain this. This chain joins TRBV19 and TRBJ1-1, with D unresolved. This CDR3 comprises 14 residues. CDR1 is LNHDA, CDR2 SQIVND, per germline (reference sequence). The CDR3 is CTSSISSTNTEAFF. CDR3 nucleotide sequence: TGTACCAGTAGTATCTCGTCGACGAACACTGAAGCTTTCTTT.

V usage is TRBV5-5 and J usage is TRBJ1-1; D is uncertain. Germline V CDR1 and CDR2: SGHKS, YYEKEE (reference sequence). The ends were cut back, 0 bases at V and 8 bases at J, with 8 bases in the middle. This CDR3 comprises 12 residues. CDR3 loop: CASSLAKSEAFF. CDR3 DNA: TGTGCCAGCAGCTTGGCCAAATCCGAAGCTTTCTTT.

This clonotype was recorded a few times. V is TRBV2 and J is TRBJ2-2, with D maybe TRBD2 (6 bases). V dropped 0 bases and J dropped 0 bases, with 14 bases sitting between them. The CDR3 sequence is 18 residues long. Germline loops: CDR1 SNHLY, CDR2 FYNNEI. CDR3 amino acids: CASSEAPTSFSNTGELFF. CDR3 DNA: TGTGCCAGCAGTGAAGCACCGACTAGTTTTTCGAACACCGGGGAGCTGTTTTTT.

The chain is built from TRBV19 and TRBJ2-7; D remains unclear. This CDR3 has 13 residues. V dropped 0 bases and J dropped 7 bases, with 10 bases sitting between them. Germline V lookup: CDR1 LNHDA, CDR2 SQIVND (reference sequence). CDR3 DNA sequence: TGTGCCAGTAGTATAGATCTTGTGGGGGAGCAGTACTTC. Protein: CASSIDLVGEQYF.

The V and J genes are TRBV6-2 or TRBV6-3 and TRBJ2-7; D is possibly TRBD1 (5 bases). CDR1 is MNHEY, CDR2 SVGEGT, per germline. This CDR3 is 14 amino acids long. Trimming left V 5 bases short and J 4 bases short, with 15 bases between. CDR3 sequence (DNA): TGTGCCAGCAGTGACAGAGGCCGGCCATACGAGCAGTACTTC. The encoded protein is CASSDRGRPYEQYF.

A note on this clonotype: Given a much more abundant clone one base away, this may be a read error. This rearrangement joins TRBV7-6 to TRBJ2-3; TRBD2 agrees at 7 bases. V lost 4 bases to trimming and J lost 6 bases; unmatched junction nucleotides: 10. Germline CDR1 SGHVS, CDR2 FNYEAQ. The CDR3 runs to 15 residues. This chain's CDR3 is CASSSTPSGEDTQYF. CDR3 DNA sequence: TGTGCCAGCAGCTCCACCCCTAGCGGCGAGGATACGCAGTATTTT. The complete variable domain, with remaining parts taken from reference TRBV7-6 and TRBJ2-3, reads GAGVSQSPRYKVTKRGQDVALRCDPISGHVSLYWYRQALGQGPEFLTYFNYEAQQDKSGLPNDRFSAERPEGSISTLTIQRTEQRDSAMYRCASSSTPSGEDTQYFGPGTRLTVL.

The V and J genes are TRBV6-2 or TRBV6-3 and TRBJ2-7; the D gene is possibly TRBD2 (5 bases). This CDR3 spans 16 amino acids. V lost 5 bases and J lost 0, with 17 bases in between. The germline V gene encodes CDR1 MNHEY and CDR2 SVGEGT. The CDR3 nucleotides are TGTGCCAGCAGTGGCCGGGGTCGTGTAAGCTCCTACGAGCAGTACGTC. Amino acid sequence: CASSGRGRVSSYEQYV.

This clonotype was observed many times. The rearrangement links TRBV7-2 to TRBJ2-5; TRBD2 might be the D (7 bases). Deletions cut 5 bases from V and 0 bases from J, with 19 bases between. Germline-derived CDR1 and CDR2 are SGHTA and FQGNSA. The length of the CDR3 is 17 residues. The CDR3 loop reads CASSPYGGGTNQETQYF. CDR3 coding DNA: TGTGCCAGCAGCCCGTACGGGGGAGGGACAAACCAAGAGACCCAGTACTTC.

The CDR3 bases are TGTGCCAGCAGCCCCTCGACAGGGAGGAATTCACCCCTCCACTTT. This encodes CASSPSTGRNSPLHF. J is TRBJ1-6 and V is TRBV7-3, with 7 bases identical to TRBD1. The length of the CDR3 is 15 residues. With 5 bases clipped from V and 7 bases from J, the junction kept 8 bases outside the gene matches. The germline gives CDR1 SGHTA, CDR2 FQGTGA.

In this sample, this clonotype turned up a few times. The gene calls are TRBV12-3 or TRBV12-4 and TRBJ2-2; D is unresolved. The CDR3 contains 14 residues. The V gene lost 3 bases and the J gene lost 1 base, with 6 bases spanning the gap. CDR3 sequence reads: CASSLRKNTGELFF. As DNA, the CDR3 is TGTGCCAGCAGTTTGAGAAAGAACACCGGGGAGCTGTTTTTT.